A single sample gave rise to the 25 T cell receptor beta chains below, sequenced in a study of blood T cells in healthy people across ages. Through a sample-barcoded 5' primer and a J-beta primer mix, a second PCR was run for about 6 to 11 cycles. TCRdb reprocessed the 5' RACE reads with MiXCR, giving one entry per CDR3 protein. Here the sample spans some 760,000 distinct CDR3 sequences, approximately 25% being singletons. Another study also made use of these data, one on T cells of mothers and their children.

The sequencing sample was made of blood. These TCRs come from a boy aged 5-17 years in good health.

In its sample, this clonotype was seen a few times. The V call is TRBV6-2 or TRBV6-3, the J call TRBJ2-1; D is possibly TRBD2 (5 bases). V dropped 4 bases and J dropped 6 bases, with 19 bases sitting between them. Germline CDR1 reads MNHEY; CDR2 reads SVGEGT. The CDR3 runs 16 residues. CDR3 bases: TGTGCCAGCAGTTCCCCCGGGTTACTAGGCGGCAATGAGCAGTTCTTC. As protein: CASSSPGLLGGNEQFF.

The genes are TRBV28 and TRBJ1-5; no firm D call. Germline-derived CDR1 and CDR2 are MDHEN and SYDVKM. V shed 2 bases and J shed 3 bases, with 8 bases lying between them. The CDR3 spans 14 residues. The CDR3 is CASSLPAYNQPQHF. The CDR3 DNA follows: TGTGCCAGCAGTTTACCAGCCTACAATCAGCCCCAGCATTTT.

The J gene is TRBJ1-1, the V gene TRBV5-1; 8 bases match TRBD1. Germline V gene data show CDR1 as SGHRS and CDR2 as YFSETQ. CDR3 length: 14 amino acids. V lost 4 bases and J lost 3; bases outside the gene matches: 5. DNA for the CDR3: TGCGCCAGCAGCCCACGCAGGGGGCACACTGAAGCTTTCTTT. The encoded protein is CASSPRRGHTEAFF.

As to this clonotype: A junction end diverges from the germline sequence, so it may reflect a read error. J is TRBJ2-3 and V is TRBV12-3 or TRBV12-4, with D unclear. The CDR3 extends over 13 amino acids. The DNA for the CDR3 is TGTGCCAGCACCCTATACAGCACAGATACGCAGTGTTTT. Encoded protein: CASTLYSTDTQCF.

This clonotype was picked up a small number of times. V is TRBV7-9 and J is TRBJ1-1; D is perhaps TRBD1 (5 bases). The CDR3 is 14 amino acids. The germline V gene has CDR1 SEHNR and CDR2 FQNEAQ (reference sequence). The germline V and J ends were trimmed by 8 bases and 4 bases, with 17 bases remaining between them. The CDR3 DNA sequence: TGTGCCAGCGCGCGGGGGGGAGAGGCCACTGAAGCTTTCTTT. Its protein is CASARGGEATEAFF. Using reference TRBV7-9 and TRBJ1-1 for the parts outside the CDR3, the full variable domain is DTGVSQNPRHKITKRGQNVTFRCDPISEHNRLYWYRQTLGQGPEFLTYFQNEAQLEKSRLLSDRFSAERPKGSFSTLEIQRTEQGDSAMYLCASARGGEATEAFFGQGTRLTVV.

V and J are TRBV20-1 and TRBJ2-5; D might be TRBD2 (6 bases). The CDR3 sequence is 13 residues long. Trimming took off 0 bases at V and 11 bases at J, with 16 bases between the two ends. CDR1 DFQATT and CDR2 SNEGSKA come from the germline V gene (reference sequence). The CDR3 DNA reads TGCAGTGCTAGAGATCCTATTCGAGGGAGGCAGTACTTC. Its protein product is CSARDPIRGRQYF.

The sample holds a few counts of this clonotype. A junction end diverges from the germline sequence, so it may reflect a read error. This rearrangement joins TRBV18 to TRBJ2-5; D is unresolved. The CDR3 has 12 residues. Germline V gene sequence: CDR1 KGHSH, CDR2 LQKENI. DNA of the CDR3: TGTGCCAGCTCACCAATTAGATCAGGACGGGACTTC. This codes for CASSPIRSGRDF.

This clonotype has only a few counts. The J gene is TRBJ2-5, the V gene TRBV9; D gene uncertain. The J call may be in error: the DNA end matches TRBJ2-1 better. CDR1 is SGDLS and CDR2 is YYNGEE in the germline V gene. This CDR3 is built from 14 residues. Written as DNA, the CDR3 is TGTGCCAGCAGCGTAGCCCCGGAATACAATGAGCAGTTCTTC. It is translated as CASSVAPEYNEQFF.

The chain links TRBV18 to TRBJ2-5, with D perhaps matching TRBD1 (5 bases). Germline V gives CDR1 KGHSH, CDR2 LQKENI. V was trimmed by 2 bases and J by 5 bases, leaving 12 bases between them. CDR3 length: 14 residues. The CDR3 DNA is TGTGCCAGCTCACCAACGACAGAAGGGGAGACCCAGTACTTC. Protein: CASSPTTEGETQYF.

This clonotype was detected many times. This chain links TRBV7-2 with TRBJ2-1; 7 bases line up with TRBD2. Trimming at V came to 6 bases and at J to 9 bases, leaving 8 bases not matched to a gene. There are 13 residues in the CDR3. Looked up from germline, CDR1 is SGHTA and CDR2 is FQGNSA. CDR3 DNA sequence: TGTGCCAGCAGAGCGGGACTAATCGGTGAGCAGTTCTTC. Translated: CASRAGLIGEQFF.

This clonotype was seen repeatedly, ten times or more. The V and J genes are TRBV28 and TRBJ2-7; D might be TRBD1 (5 bases). Germline CDR1 reads MDHEN; CDR2 reads SYDVKM. Trimming pared 3 bases from V and 4 bases from J, leaving 13 bases between. The CDR3 runs to 14 residues. CDR3 in amino acids: CASSLLAGSYEQYF. Here the CDR3 DNA reads TGTGCCAGCAGTTTGCTTGCAGGGTCTTACGAGCAGTACTTC.

This clonotype showed up just a few times. This chain links TRBV11-2 with TRBJ2-5; a possible D gene is TRBD2 (6 bases). The CDR3 is 15 residues long. The V gene's germline CDR1 is SGHAT and CDR2 FQNNGV. V lost 9 bases to trimming and J lost 5 bases, with 22 bases between them. The CDR3 here is CASARGYGDGETQYF. CDR3 DNA sequence: TGTGCCAGTGCCCGGGGGTATGGAGATGGGGAGACCCAGTACTTC. Supplemented by reference TRBV11-2 and TRBJ2-5, the full variable domain reads EAGVAQSPRYKIIEKRQSVAFWCNPISGHATLYWYQQILGQGPKLLIQFQNNGVVDDSQLPKDRFSAERLKGVDSTLKIQPAKLEDSAVYLCASARGYGDGETQYFGPGTRLLVL.

A few counts support this clonotype. CDR3 sequence: CASSQDMGAGANVLTF. The CDR3 coding sequence is TGTGCCAGCAGCCAAGATATGGGGGCTGGGGCCAACGTCCTGACTTTC. The rearrangement joins TRBV3-1 to TRBJ2-6; D may match TRBD1 or TRBD2 (5 bases each). From germline, CDR1 is LGHDT and CDR2 YNNKEL (reference sequence). V lost 0 bases, J lost 2 bases, and 8 bases lay in between. The CDR3 runs to 16 residues.

With regard to this clonotype: The junction differs from germline at one of its ends, possibly a read error. The chain recombines TRBV28 with TRBJ2-1; 9 bases agree with TRBD2. Germline CDR1 is MDHEN and CDR2 is SYDVKM. The CDR3 spans 15 residues. The CDR3 region has the DNA TGTGCCGGCAGTCTCCGGACTAGCGACAAAAATGAGCAGTTCTTC. Translation: CAGSLRTSDKNEQFF.

A few counts support this clonotype. The CDR3 DNA reads TGTGCCAGCAGCCTGACTCTCCTTGACAGGGGCAACTCTGGGGCCAACGTCCTGACTTTC. Its protein is CASSLTLLDRGNSGANVLTF. V usage is TRBV5-6 and J usage is TRBJ2-6; 8 bases align to TRBD1. Germline trimming cut 4 bases from V and 0 bases from J; bases unmatched to any gene: 15. CDR3 size: 20 residues. Germline V gene data show CDR1 as SGHDT and CDR2 as YYEEEE.

This chain links TRBV20-1 with TRBJ2-5; the D gene is possibly TRBD2 (6 bases). CDR3 length: 12 residues. Germline V gene sequence: CDR1 DFQATT, CDR2 SNEGSKA (reference sequence). The V end was cut by 6 bases, the J end by 2 bases, with 10 bases between. CDR3 protein: CSAGTFQETQYF. The CDR3, as DNA: TGCAGTGCCGGGACTTTTCAAGAGACCCAGTACTTC.

This clonotype was seen a handful of times. V is TRBV9 and J is TRBJ2-1; no reliable D call. Germline V gene data show CDR1 as SGDLS and CDR2 as YYNGEE. V lost 3 bases and J lost 8, with 15 bases in between. This CDR3 has 14 amino acids. The CDR3 DNA reads TGTGCCAGCAGCGCCGCGACCACCCTCGATGAGCAGTTCTTC. Translated: CASSAATTLDEQFF.

This clonotype appeared a few times. J is TRBJ1-2 and V is TRBV13, with 7 bases that match TRBD1. The CDR3 sequence is 16 residues long. V shed 0 bases and J 4 bases; nucleotides not matched to a gene: 8. Germline V gives CDR1 PRHDT, CDR2 FYEKMQ (reference sequence). CDR3 sequence (DNA): TGTGCCAGCAGCTTAGGGCGCGGCAGGGGGGGCTATGGCTACACCTTC. Its translation: CASSLGRGRGGYGYTF.

This chain uses TRBV6-5 with TRBJ1-2, with D unclear. CDR1 and CDR2 from the germline V gene are MNHEY and SVGAGI. The CDR3 consists of 15 residues. The V and J ends lost 6 bases and 2 bases respectively, with 16 bases between them. DNA for the CDR3: TGTGCCAGCAGACCAGTATTAGACTTCAACTATGGCTACACCTTC. Residues: CASRPVLDFNYGYTF.

For the CDR3, the DNA is TGTGCCAGCAGCTTATCCTTGGGCTCCTACGAGCAGTACTTC. Translation gives CASSLSLGSYEQYF. V gene TRBV7-8 combines with J gene TRBJ2-7; the D is unclear. The length of the CDR3 is 14 residues. Germline V gene data show CDR1 as SGHVS and CDR2 as FQNEAQ. V was pared by 2 bases and J by 0 bases, with 8 bases between.

Concerning this clonotype itself: This may come from a read error, since a much larger clone is one base off. The chain is built from TRBV7-3 and TRBJ2-7; D unclear. This CDR3 region has 13 residues. In germline, CDR1 is SGHTA, CDR2 FQGTGA. For the CDR3, the DNA is TGTGCCGGCAGCCGTGAGGTTTTTGGCGAGCAGTACTTC. Its translation: CAGSREVFGEQYF.

Written as DNA, the CDR3 is TGTGCCAGCCGAGAGTTTTCTAGCAGCAATGAGCAGTTCTTC. This gives the protein CASREFSSSNEQFF. The chain links TRBV12-3 or TRBV12-4 to TRBJ2-1, with D possibly being TRBD2 (5 bases). Trimming removed 8 bases from V and 6 bases from J, with 17 bases in between. The CDR3 sequence is 14 residues long.

This clonotype appeared a few times. The chain uses TRBV29-1 and TRBJ2-1; no clear D. With 4 bases removed from V and 0 bases from J, the gap between germline ends came to 13 bases. Germline V gene sequence: CDR1 SQVTM, CDR2 ANQGSEA. This CDR3 has 15 amino acids. Written as DNA, the CDR3 is TGCAGCGTTGTCCCCAGAACAAGCTCCTACAATGAGCAGTTCTTC. It translates to CSVVPRTSSYNEQFF.

The chain employs TRBV4-3 and TRBJ2-7; 14 bases are shared with TRBD2. CDR3 length: 15 residues. V trimming: 5 bases; J trimming: 3 bases; junction bases outside the gene matches: 3. Germline values: CDR1 LGHNA, CDR2 YSLEER. The CDR3 is CASSEGLAGDYEQYF. In nucleotides, the CDR3 is TGCGCCAGCAGCGAGGGACTAGCGGGAGACTACGAGCAGTACTTC.

V usage is TRBV7-2 and J usage is TRBJ2-7; D is possibly TRBD2 (6 bases). Germline V gene lookup returns CDR1 SGHTA and CDR2 FQGNSA. Trimming shortened V by 1 base and J by 3 bases, and 10 bases separated the two germline ends. The CDR3 consists of 14 residues. The CDR3: CASSLGTMNYEQYF. The CDR3, as DNA: TGTGCCAGCAGCTTAGGGACTATGAACTACGAGCAGTACTTC. Full variable domain (remainder filled in from reference TRBV7-2 and TRBJ2-7): GAGVSQSPSNKVTEKGKDVELRCDPISGHTALYWYRQSLGQGLEFLIYFQGNSAPDKSGLPSDRFSAERTGGSVSTLTIQRTQQEDSAVYLCASSLGTMNYEQYFGPGTRLTVT.